This TCR beta chain is drawn from a study of blood T cell repertoires in COVID-19. Unmatched junction bases numbered 12, after V lost 5 bases and J lost 0 bases. From germline, CDR1 is SNHLY and CDR2 FYNNEI. The CDR3 covers 18 residues. Clones were sequenced by immunoSEQ multiplex PCR, and TCRdb holds only the in-frame ones, with some missing. The sample lists 140,000 to 150,000 clones, around four fifths occurring once. Cohorts were based on clinical histories the participants reported. Before being deemed recovered, Cohort 3 donors had two negative PCRs, clearance, or symptom resolution. This sequence joins TRBV2 and TRBJ2-3; 9 positions match TRBD2. The receptor was derived from a woman between 40 and 55 years old who had recovered from COVID-19. What was sequenced was PBMCs or T cells enriched from blood (not recorded which). The CDR3 loop is CASSRDGLAGTSTDTQYF. The CDR3 DNA sequence: TGTGCCAGCAGTCGAGACGGGCTAGCGGGAACTAGCACAGATACGCAGTATTTT.